One sample yielded the 8 T cell receptor beta chains listed below, sequenced in a study of blood T cell repertoires in COVID-19 (dated by TCRdb to about 2020). The library was prepared using the immunoSEQ multiplex PCR assay. In TCRdb, the immuneACCESS table is reduced to in-frame sequences with V and J assigned. These tables do not hold every clone; where another copy was compared, an unresolved V gene accounts for under half, and the others remain unexplained. In all, the sample holds some 160,000 clones, and roughly 80% of those were seen once. The ten largest clones take up about 14% of the sample. Sequencing was done on a sample of peripheral blood. The origin of the receptors is a woman at least 80 years old with acute or convalescent COVID-19.

The J gene is TRBJ2-3, the V gene TRBV5-1, with D unresolved. This CDR3 has 13 amino acids. Germline-derived CDR1 and CDR2 are SGHRS and YFSETQ. Between the trimmed V and J ends, which lost 0 bases and 11 bases, there was a span of 13 bases. The CDR3 spells CASSLAVSIEQYF. CDR3 bases: TGCGCCAGCAGCTTGGCGGTTTCTATAGAGCAGTATTTT.

The chain has TRBV3-1 (or the pseudogene TRBV3-2) and TRBJ1-5; no reliable D call. V lost 2 bases and J lost 3, with 2 bases in between. CDR3 length equals 12 residues. Germline loops: CDR1 LGHDT, CDR2 YNNKEL (reference sequence). CDR3 amino acids: CASSQYNQPQHF. The CDR3 DNA reads TGTGCCAGCAGCCAATACAATCAGCCCCAGCATTTT.

The chain is built from TRBV7-2 and TRBJ1-1; D gene unclear. The CDR3 runs 12 residues. The V and J ends lost 5 bases and 2 bases respectively, with 6 bases between them. Per the germline V gene, CDR1 is SGHTA and CDR2 is FQGNSA. The CDR3 nucleotides read TGTGCCAGCAGCCCCTATAACACTGAAGCTTTCTTT. Amino acid sequence: CASSPYNTEAFF.

This chain joins TRBV10-1 and TRBJ1-1; D might be TRBD1 (5 bases). CDR3 length equals 13 residues. V shed 1 base and J shed 4 bases, with 7 bases lying between them. The V gene's germline CDR1 is WNHNN and CDR2 SYGVQD (reference sequence). CDR3 DNA: TGCGCCAGCAGTGAGTATAGGGGCACTGAAGCTTTCTTT. Protein: CASSEYRGTEAFF.

V is TRBV5-1 and J is TRBJ2-2; 9 bases are a match to TRBD1. The CDR3 has 14 residues. Germline V gene lookup returns CDR1 SGHRS and CDR2 YFSETQ. V trimming: 4 bases; J trimming: 7 bases; junction bases outside the gene matches: 5. The CDR3 region is CASSRDRVDGELFF. As DNA, the CDR3 is TGCGCCAGCAGCAGGGACAGGGTGGACGGGGAGCTGTTTTTT.

The chain carries TRBV11-2 and TRBJ2-7, with D possibly matching TRBD2 (5 bases). Between the trimmed V and J ends, which lost 6 bases and 7 bases, there was a span of 16 bases. Germline assignment: CDR1 SGHAT and CDR2 FQNNGV. The CDR3 covers 13 residues. CDR3 in DNA: TGTGCCAGCAGTCCGGGGAGATCGGGGGAGCAGTACTTC. Its protein is CASSPGRSGEQYF.

This chain connects TRBV2 to TRBJ2-7; 8 bases align to TRBD1. This CDR3 is 14 amino acids long. The V and J ends lost 2 bases and 3 bases, in that order; junction bases with no gene match: 3. Germline lookup yields CDR1 SNHLY and CDR2 FYNNEI. As DNA, the CDR3 is TGTGCCAGCAGTGAAACAGGGGGTGGCTACGAGCAGTACTTC. Its protein product is CASSETGGGYEQYF.

The V gene is TRBV5-1, the J gene TRBJ2-6, with 7 bases fitting TRBD1. CDR1 is SGHRS, CDR2 YFSETQ, per germline. This CDR3 is built from 15 residues. The V segment lost 7 bases and the J segment 4 bases; nucleotides outside the gene matches: 8. In DNA form, the CDR3 reads TGCGCCAGCGAATCTACAGGGGACGGGGCCAACGTCCTGACTTTC. Translation gives CASESTGDGANVLTF. The whole variable domain, filled in from reference TRBV5-1 and TRBJ2-6, reads KAGVTQTPRYLIKTRGQQVTLSCSPISGHRSVSWYQQTPGQGLQFLFEYFSETQRNKGNFPGRFSGRQFSNSRSEMNVSTLELGDSALYLCASESTGDGANVLTFGAGSRLTVL.